The clone carrying this TCR beta chain was observed a few times. CDR3 length equals 20 residues. Germline loops: CDR1 SGHRS, CDR2 YFSETQ. The V gene lost 2 bases and the J gene lost 3 bases, with 24 bases spanning the gap. The data stem from a study of patients and donors after allogeneic stem cell transplantation. TCRdb re-analysed the RT-PCR reads in MiXCR, keeping a single row per CDR3 protein. The sample includes some 960,000 distinct CDR3 sequences, roughly 17% of them seen just once. The V call is TRBV5-1, the J call TRBJ2-6; D might be TRBD1 (6 bases). The sequence came from a human donor who was either an allogeneic HSCT recipient or a stem cell or donor lymphocyte infusion donor (not recorded which). It is not recorded whose cells these are; they may come from a transplant donor. Input material: blood, either unsorted or a sorted T cell fraction (not recorded which). This CDR3 reads CASSFFGLGGPLFGANVLTF. The CDR3 DNA reads as TGCGCCAGCAGCTTTTTCGGTCTAGGGGGACCATTGTTTGGGGCCAACGTCCTGACTTTC.